These T cell receptor beta chains were read from a single sample in a study of human T cells and chemical hapten exposure. TCRdb independently ran MiXCR on the RACE reads; one entry per CDR3 protein. The table lists a few hundred thousand distinct CDR3 sequences, around 5.5% of them singletons. The source was whole blood, collected in connection with sensitization to the hapten diphenylcyclopropenone (DPC). The receptors derive from a woman younger than 35 with alopecia areata. Some clones in this sample may be carry-over from other donors' samples. Each CDR3 is given with its conserved first and last residue. Fields, in order: J gene, D gene, V gene, clone size, CDR3 DNA, CDR3 protein. A D gene is named only where the DNA matches it firmly. Clone sizes are given selectively: once, few, many, or a class where the clone is expanded.

j_gene: TRBJ1-1; d_gene: .; v_gene: TRBV9; abundance: .; CDR3nt: TGTGCCAGCAGCCCTCGGTCCCCGGGCCAAGGTGGCACTGAAGCTTTCTTT; CDR3aa: CASSPRSPGQGGTEAFF
j_gene: TRBJ2-3; d_gene: .; v_gene: TRBV12-3/TRBV12-4; abundance: few; CDR3nt: TGTGCCAGCACCGGGATCACAGATACGCAGTATTTT; CDR3aa: CASTGITDTQYF
j_gene: TRBJ2-5; d_gene: .; v_gene: TRBV4-2; abundance: many; CDR3nt: TGTGCCAGCAGCCTTCCGGGGTCCAAAGAGACCCAGTACTTC; CDR3aa: CASSLPGSKETQYF
j_gene: TRBJ1-1; d_gene: .; v_gene: TRBV7-2; abundance: few; CDR3nt: TGTGCCAGCAGCTTAGTCGAGGTAGCTGAAGCTTTCTTT; CDR3aa: CASSLVEVAEAFF
j_gene: TRBJ1-2; d_gene: .; v_gene: TRBV3-1; abundance: .; CDR3nt: TGTGCCAGCAGCCAAGGGCTAAGTCGATATGGCTACACCTTC; CDR3aa: CASSQGLSRYGYTF
j_gene: TRBJ1-1; d_gene: .; v_gene: TRBV7-9; abundance: .; CDR3nt: TGTGCCAGCAGACCCCAACAGGGGAACACTGAAGCTTTCTTT; CDR3aa: CASRPQQGNTEAFF
j_gene: TRBJ2-2; d_gene: .; v_gene: TRBV28; abundance: few; CDR3nt: TGTGCCAGCAGTTCCGATTCCTCCGGGGAGCTGTTTTTT; CDR3aa: CASSSDSSGELFF
j_gene: TRBJ1-2; d_gene: .; v_gene: TRBV2; abundance: few; CDR3nt: TGTGCCAGCAGTGAAGACTATGGCTACACCTTC; CDR3aa: CASSEDYGYTF
j_gene: TRBJ1-1; d_gene: .; v_gene: TRBV7-9; abundance: many; CDR3nt: TGTGCCAGCAGCTCCCGTGGTCCCTCGGGCACTGAAGCTTTCTTT; CDR3aa: CASSSRGPSGTEAFF
j_gene: TRBJ1-5; d_gene: TRBD1; v_gene: TRBV6-2/TRBV6-3; abundance: .; CDR3nt: TGTGCCAGCAGAGCGGGACAGAAAAATCAGCCCCAGCATTTT; CDR3aa: CASRAGQKNQPQHF
j_gene: TRBJ2-1; d_gene: .; v_gene: TRBV7-9; abundance: many; CDR3nt: TGTGCCAGCAGTCAAGGCCCAGGACAGCAAACCTACAATGAGCAGTTCTTC; CDR3aa: CASSQGPGQQTYNEQFF
j_gene: TRBJ1-4; d_gene: .; v_gene: TRBV27; abundance: many; CDR3nt: TGTGCCAGCAGTTTAGTCCAGGGAGGATGGGAAAAACTGTTTTTT; CDR3aa: CASSLVQGGWEKLFF
j_gene: TRBJ2-3; d_gene: .; v_gene: TRBV7-8; abundance: .; CDR3nt: TGTGCCAGCAGCTTAGACCCTTATGGGGGTAAGGTCACAGATACGCAGTATTTT; CDR3aa: CASSLDPYGGKVTDTQYF
j_gene: TRBJ2-7; d_gene: .; v_gene: TRBV20-1; abundance: many; CDR3nt: TGCAGTGCGTTATACCCCTACGAGCAGTACTTC; CDR3aa: CSALYPYEQYF
j_gene: TRBJ1-1; d_gene: .; v_gene: TRBV18; abundance: few; CDR3nt: TGTGCCAGCTCACCACCGAGTGGACGCACTGAAGCTTTCTTT; CDR3aa: CASSPPSGRTEAFF
j_gene: TRBJ2-5; d_gene: TRBD2; v_gene: TRBV5-1; abundance: few; CDR3nt: TGCGCCAGCAGCTCGACTAGCTTGGGGGAGACCCAGTACTTC; CDR3aa: CASSSTSLGETQYF
j_gene: TRBJ2-3; d_gene: .; v_gene: TRBV7-2; abundance: many; CDR3nt: TGTGCCAGCAGCTCCCCGGGCCCGGATACGCAGTATTTT; CDR3aa: CASSSPGPDTQYF
j_gene: TRBJ2-1; d_gene: .; v_gene: TRBV6-1; abundance: few; CDR3nt: TGTGCCAGCAGTGAAAATGGTAGGAGAACCTGCTTC; CDR3aa: CASSENGRRTCF
j_gene: TRBJ1-3; d_gene: .; v_gene: TRBV7-9; abundance: few; CDR3nt: TGTGCCAGCAGCTACTCGAGGGACCTCTGGGCAGAATTCTTTGGAAACACCATATATTTT; CDR3aa: CASSYSRDLWAEFFGNTIYF
j_gene: TRBJ1-1; d_gene: .; v_gene: TRBV29-1; abundance: .; CDR3nt: TGCAGCGTTGCGGGGGATGAGTCCATGAACACTGAAGCTTTCTTT; CDR3aa: CSVAGDESMNTEAFF
j_gene: TRBJ1-2; d_gene: TRBD1; v_gene: TRBV12-3/TRBV12-4; abundance: few; CDR3nt: TGTGCCAGCAGTCCGACAGGGGCTTTCTATGGCTACACCTTC; CDR3aa: CASSPTGAFYGYTF
j_gene: TRBJ1-5; d_gene: .; v_gene: TRBV28; abundance: many; CDR3nt: TGTGCCAGCAGTTTGGCGGGGGCTGGTCAGCCCCAGCATTTT; CDR3aa: CASSLAGAGQPQHF
j_gene: TRBJ1-4; d_gene: .; v_gene: TRBV7-9; abundance: .; CDR3nt: TGTGCCAGCAGCTCACAGGGTCAAACTAATGAAAAACTGTTTTTT; CDR3aa: CASSSQGQTNEKLFF
j_gene: TRBJ2-2; d_gene: TRBD1; v_gene: TRBV3-1; abundance: many; CDR3nt: TGTGCCAGCAGCCGCGGACAGGATTCCGGGGAGCTGTTTTTT; CDR3aa: CASSRGQDSGELFF
j_gene: TRBJ2-1; d_gene: .; v_gene: TRBV2; abundance: many; CDR3nt: TGTGCCAGCACCGGTCCGGGGCCCCGCAATGAGCAGTTCTTC; CDR3aa: CASTGPGPRNEQFF
j_gene: TRBJ1-2; d_gene: TRBD1; v_gene: TRBV29-1; abundance: .; CDR3nt: TGCAGCGTTGGGGGACAGAATGGCTACACCTTC; CDR3aa: CSVGGQNGYTF
j_gene: TRBJ1-1; d_gene: .; v_gene: TRBV9; abundance: .; CDR3nt: TGTGCCAGCAGCTCCCGGACAGTTGATGCTGAAGCTTTCTTT; CDR3aa: CASSSRTVDAEAFF
j_gene: TRBJ1-1; d_gene: .; v_gene: TRBV9; abundance: many; CDR3nt: TGTGCCAGCAGCGCAGGCGTTCTGAACACTGAAGCTTTCTTT; CDR3aa: CASSAGVLNTEAFF
j_gene: TRBJ1-2; d_gene: .; v_gene: TRBV10-2; abundance: few; CDR3nt: TGCGCCAGCAGTGAGTTTGTTGGGACACCTTATGGCTACACCTTC; CDR3aa: CASSEFVGTPYGYTF
j_gene: TRBJ2-3; d_gene: .; v_gene: TRBV20-1; abundance: .; CDR3nt: TGCAGTGCTAGGGCCTTACCTGGGAACACAGATACGCAGTATTTT; CDR3aa: CSARALPGNTDTQYF
j_gene: TRBJ2-3; d_gene: TRBD1; v_gene: TRBV5-1; abundance: few; CDR3nt: TGCGCCAGCAGCTTGACAGGGGCGACAGATACGCAGTATTTT; CDR3aa: CASSLTGATDTQYF
j_gene: TRBJ2-3; d_gene: TRBD2; v_gene: TRBV7-2; abundance: many; CDR3nt: TGTGCCAGCAAGGTAGCGGGGGGCACAGATACGCAGTATTTT; CDR3aa: CASKVAGGTDTQYF
j_gene: TRBJ1-2; d_gene: TRBD1; v_gene: TRBV28; abundance: many; CDR3nt: TGTGCCAGCAGGAACCGGGACAGGGGCAAATCCTTC; CDR3aa: CASRNRDRGKSF
j_gene: TRBJ1-2; d_gene: TRBD1; v_gene: TRBV7-2; abundance: .; CDR3nt: TGTGCCAGCAGCCCGAACAGGGGAGGCTATGGCTACACCTTC; CDR3aa: CASSPNRGGYGYTF
j_gene: TRBJ1-1; d_gene: .; v_gene: TRBV20-1; abundance: .; CDR3nt: TGCAGTGCTAGGCCTACAGGGACGGGGAATATCGCCAGGGCGTCGAACACTGAAGCTTTCTTT; CDR3aa: CSARPTGTGNIARASNTEAFF
j_gene: TRBJ1-4; d_gene: .; v_gene: TRBV14; abundance: .; CDR3nt: TGTGCCAGCAGCGTTAGAGTTGGCGGCGGAAAACTGTTTTTT; CDR3aa: CASSVRVGGGKLFF
j_gene: TRBJ2-4; d_gene: .; v_gene: TRBV29-1; abundance: .; CDR3nt: TGCAGCGGTATGAAAAGCAACATTCAGTACTTC; CDR3aa: CSGMKSNIQYF
j_gene: TRBJ1-5; d_gene: .; v_gene: TRBV3-1; abundance: few; CDR3nt: TGTGCCAGCAGCCACTCCGGAACCGAGATAAATCAGCCCCAGCATTTT; CDR3aa: CASSHSGTEINQPQHF
j_gene: TRBJ2-5; d_gene: .; v_gene: TRBV4-3; abundance: few; CDR3nt: TGCGCCAGCAGCCAAGATACCGGAGGTCTTAAAGAGACCCAGTACTTC; CDR3aa: CASSQDTGGLKETQYF